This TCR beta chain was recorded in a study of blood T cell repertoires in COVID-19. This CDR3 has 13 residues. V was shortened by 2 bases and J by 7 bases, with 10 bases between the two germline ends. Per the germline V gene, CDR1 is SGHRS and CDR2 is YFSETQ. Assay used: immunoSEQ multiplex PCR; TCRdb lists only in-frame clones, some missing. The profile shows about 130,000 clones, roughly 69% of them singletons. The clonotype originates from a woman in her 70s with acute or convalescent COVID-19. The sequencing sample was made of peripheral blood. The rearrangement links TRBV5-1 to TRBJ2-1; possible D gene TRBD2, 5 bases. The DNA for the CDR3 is TGCGCCAGCAGCTTCGGGGTTGGAAATGAGCAGTTCTTC. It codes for CASSFGVGNEQFF.